A selection of T cell receptor beta chains follows, all from one sample in a study of shared clonotypes between healthy human individuals. Assay used: immunoSEQ multiplex PCR; TCRdb lists only in-frame clones, some missing. Among fewer than 700,000 clones listed, roughly 72% were seen once. Sequences were obtained from PBMCs. The receptors were sampled from a woman aged 40-49 years in good health. Some clones in this sample may be carry-over from other donors' samples. CDR3s leave out the opening cysteine and the closing phenylalanine or tryptophan.

J gene,V gene,CDR3 protein
TRBJ2-1,TRBV29-1,SVGGSSYNEQF
TRBJ2-3,TRBV7-9,ASSFQDTQY
TRBJ2-7,TRBV28,ASSTPAGAPPYEQY
TRBJ2-7,TRBV7-2,ASSNRSPYEQY
TRBJ1-2,TRBV7-9,ASSLGRTVYGYT
TRBJ2-6,TRBV5-1,ASSALMTGVGANVLT
TRBJ1-5,TRBV27,ASSLSSTSFNQPQH
TRBJ2-3,TRBV5-4,ASSRLLAGNTDTQY
TRBJ2-7,TRBV10-3,AISAPSGPYEQY
TRBJ2-3,TRBV6-5,AMGVGGSNADTQY
TRBJ2-7,TRBV18,ASSSLGTGRDEQY
TRBJ2-2,TRBV5-1,ASSLVLGGGTGELF
TRBJ2-1,TRBV9,ASTGLQTSSYNEQF
TRBJ2-3,TRBV6-1,ASSFRQGADTQY
TRBJ2-2,TRBV11-3,ASSSTPTQVRRELF
TRBJ1-1,TRBV7-2,ASSLYWGLGEAF
TRBJ1-1,TRBV25-1,ASSEGPLEGDDPEAF
TRBJ2-7,TRBV2,ASRQTGTYEQY
TRBJ2-7,TRBV9,ASSVGFQGGYEQY
TRBJ1-2,TRBV9,ASSVGSHYGYT
TRBJ1-1,TRBV28,ASSLRAGLLRNTEAF
TRBJ2-3,TRBV5-4,ASSLKTSADTQY
TRBJ2-5,TRBV5-6,ASSLSLGLETQY
TRBJ2-3,TRBV7-2,ASSYGQGPTDTQY
TRBJ2-7,TRBV6-6,ASRPDVTYEQY
TRBJ1-5,TRBV19,ASSITGSDQPQH
TRBJ2-3,TRBV11-3,ASSSEPSGSKGDTQY
TRBJ2-7,TRBV7-2,ASSYGTGATYEQY